The text below deals with one T cell receptor (beta chain). The source of the sample is a study of T cells in Graves' hyperthyroidism and ophthalmopathy. Authors of the study amplified TCR beta CDR3 regions from RNA transcripts. A first-round RT-PCR of the TCR CDR3 used the HTBI primer set. A single record per CDR3 protein comes from TCRdb applying MiXCR to the multiplex PCR reads. The sample includes a few hundred thousand distinct CDR3 sequences, about 15% of them seen just once. The length of the CDR3 is 17 residues. The ends were cut back, 1 base at V and 6 bases at J, with 19 bases in the middle. CDR1 and CDR2 (germline): ENHRY, SYGVKD.

The receptor's source is a woman aged 30 to 39 with Graves' hyperthyroidism. Sequenced sample: blood. The rearrangement uses TRBV10-3 and TRBJ1-5; no firm D call. The CDR3 is CAISEYDTMDKIQPQHF. Here the CDR3 DNA reads TGTGCCATCAGTGAGTACGATACAATGGATAAGATTCAGCCCCAGCATTTT.